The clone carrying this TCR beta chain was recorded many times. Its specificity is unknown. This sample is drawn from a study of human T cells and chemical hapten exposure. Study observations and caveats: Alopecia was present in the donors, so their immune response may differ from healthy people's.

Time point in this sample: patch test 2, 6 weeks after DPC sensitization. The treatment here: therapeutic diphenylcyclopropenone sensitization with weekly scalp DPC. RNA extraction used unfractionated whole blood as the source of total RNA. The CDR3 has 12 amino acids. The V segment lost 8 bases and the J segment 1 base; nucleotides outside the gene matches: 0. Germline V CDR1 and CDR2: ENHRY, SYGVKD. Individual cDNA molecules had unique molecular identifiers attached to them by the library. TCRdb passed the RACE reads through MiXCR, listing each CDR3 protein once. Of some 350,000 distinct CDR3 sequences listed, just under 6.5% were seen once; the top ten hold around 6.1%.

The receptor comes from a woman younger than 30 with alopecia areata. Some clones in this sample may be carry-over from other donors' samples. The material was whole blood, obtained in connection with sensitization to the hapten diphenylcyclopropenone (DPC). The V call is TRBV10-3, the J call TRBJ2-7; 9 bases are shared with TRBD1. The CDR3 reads CAIGQGSYEQYF. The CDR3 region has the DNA TGTGCCATCGGACAGGGGTCCTACGAGCAGTACTTC.